The 27 T cell receptor beta chains reported below all come from one sample, sequenced in a study of Graves' ophthalmopathy and Graves' hyperthyroidism. The authors amplified TCR beta CDR3 regions from RNA transcripts. HTBI primers were used in a first-round RT-PCR, which preceded a second-round multiplex PCR. TCRdb re-called the multiplex PCR reads through MiXCR, storing one row per CDR3 protein. The sample contains a few hundred thousand distinct CDR3 sequences, approximately 37% of which appear only once. Sequencing was performed on peripheral blood or thyroid tissue (not recorded which). The receptors come from an adult man with Graves' hyperthyroidism.

The rearrangement joins TRBV15 to TRBJ2-2; 11 nucleotides align to TRBD2. Germline lookup yields CDR1 LNHNV and CDR2 YYDKDF (reference sequence). V lost 5 bases to trimming and J lost 2 bases; unmatched junction nucleotides: 4. The CDR3 has 16 residues. DNA of the CDR3: TGTGCCACCAGCCCACTAGCGGGGGCCAACACCGGGGAGCTGTTTTTT. It translates to CATSPLAGANTGELFF. Drawing the rest from reference TRBV15 and TRBJ2-2, the complete variable domain is DAMVIQNPRYQVTQFGKPVTLSCSQTLNHNVMYWYQQKSSQAPKLLFHYYDKDFNNEADTPDNFQSRRPNTSFCFLDIRSPGLGDTAMYLCATSPLAGANTGELFFGEGSRLTVL.

V and J are TRBV28 and TRBJ1-2; D is undetermined. The V end was cut by 5 bases, the J end by 1 base, with 11 bases between. Germline V gene lookup returns CDR1 MDHEN and CDR2 SYDVKM. The CDR3 runs to 14 residues. The CDR3 here is CASSTLGINYGYTF. In DNA form, the CDR3 reads TGTGCCAGCAGTACCTTGGGCATTAACTATGGCTACACCTTC.

The sample holds many counts of this clonotype. V usage is TRBV4-1 and J usage is TRBJ2-7; 9 nucleotides line up with TRBD1. V trimming: 1 base; J trimming: 5 bases; junction bases outside the gene matches: 9. Germline assignment: CDR1 MGHRA and CDR2 YSYEKL. The CDR3 length is 16 residues. CDR3 amino acids: CASSQAPSTGGDEQYF. Written as DNA, the CDR3 is TGCGCCAGCAGCCAAGCCCCCTCTACAGGGGGCGACGAGCAGTACTTC.

The chain links TRBV29-1 to TRBJ2-6; D is undetermined. Germline CDR1 and CDR2: SQVTM and ANQGSEA. V was pared by 7 bases and J by 3 bases, with 22 bases between. This CDR3 contains 17 residues. The CDR3 is CSADSGISNDGANVLTF. Here the CDR3 DNA reads TGCAGCGCCGACTCCGGTATCTCGAATGATGGGGCCAACGTCCTGACTTTC.

This clonotype was detected many times. The chain employs TRBV7-9 and TRBJ1-2, with D tentatively TRBD1 (6 bases). Per germline, CDR1 SEHNR and CDR2 FQNEAQ (reference sequence). The CDR3 is 17 amino acids. Between the trimmed V and J ends, which lost 2 bases and 2 bases, there was a span of 18 bases. This CDR3 reads CASSLKGGDGTNYGYTF. CDR3 in DNA: TGTGCCAGCAGCTTAAAGGGGGGAGACGGGACAAACTATGGCTACACCTTC.

This clonotype was counted many times. J is TRBJ1-2 and V is TRBV6-5; D possibly corresponds to TRBD1 (5 bases). The V gene lost 7 bases and the J gene lost 7 bases, with 16 bases spanning the gap. The CDR3 is 13 residues long. Germline V lookup: CDR1 MNHEY, CDR2 SVGAGI. The CDR3, as DNA: TGTGCCAGCAATGGGGCAGGGAAAGGTGGCTACACCTTC. Translation: CASNGAGKGGYTF.

This clonotype was observed at least ten times. The chain combines TRBV7-9 with TRBJ1-1; the D is unclear. The germline V gene encodes CDR1 SEHNR and CDR2 FQNEAQ (reference sequence). Between the trimmed V and J ends, which lost 1 base and 4 bases, there was a span of 4 bases. This CDR3 comprises 12 residues. The CDR3 DNA sequence: TGTGCCAGCAGCTTAGGGTTCACTGAAGCTTTCTTT. Translated: CASSLGFTEAFF.

This clonotype was detected many times. The gene calls are TRBV6-6 and TRBJ2-7; either TRBD1 or TRBD2 may fit D (5 bases each). The CDR3 has 15 amino acids. Germline CDR1 and CDR2: MNHNY and SVGAGI (reference sequence). Trimming stripped 4 bases from V and 2 bases from J, with 15 bases between. CDR3 protein: CASSSGQGSTYEQYF. The CDR3 nucleotides read TGTGCCAGCAGTTCGGGGCAGGGCAGCACCTACGAGCAGTACTTC.

This clonotype was detected only a few times. The genes are TRBV29-1 and TRBJ2-7; 14 bases agree with TRBD2. The J call may be faulty, since TRBJ2-1 better matches the DNA end. The CDR3 runs 14 residues. Looked up from germline, CDR1 is SQVTM and CDR2 is ANQGSEA. In DNA form, the CDR3 reads TGCAGCTTCATGACTAGCGGGAGGGCCAATGAGCAGTTCTTC. Its protein product is CSFMTSGRANEQFF.

This chain connects TRBV18 to TRBJ2-5; no clear D gene. The CDR3 consists of 13 residues. Germline assignment: CDR1 KGHSH and CDR2 LQKENI. Trimming shortened V by 0 bases and J by 2 bases, and 4 bases separated the two germline ends. The CDR3 sequence is CASSPPAQETQYF. CDR3 sequence (DNA): TGTGCCAGCTCACCACCGGCGCAAGAGACCCAGTACTTC. Together with reference TRBV18 and TRBJ2-5, the CDR3 gives the full variable domain: NAGVMQNPRHLVRRRGQEARLRCSPMKGHSHVYWYRQLPEEGLKFMVYLQKENIIDESGMPKERFSAEFPKEGPSILRIQQVVRGDSAAYFCASSPPAQETQYFGPGTRLLVL.

Concerning this clonotype itself: The conserved phenylalanine or tryptophan normally closing the CDR3 is absent here, so this likely arose from a read error. This chain uses TRBV7-2 with TRBJ2-7; D tentatively reads TRBD1 or TRBD2 (5 bases each). V lost 6 bases, J lost 3 bases, and 12 bases lay in between. The germline V gene encodes CDR1 SGHTA and CDR2 FQGNSA. This CDR3 contains 13 residues. The CDR3 DNA is TGTGCCAGCAGTCCTGGGACCCGCTACGAGCAGTACCTC. Amino acids: CASSPGTRYEQYL.

There are a few counts of this clonotype. The chain is built from TRBV10-3 and TRBJ2-3; tentatively, D is TRBD1 (5 bases). Germline values: CDR1 ENHRY, CDR2 SYGVKD. The CDR3 loop spans 18 amino acids. V dropped 2 bases and J dropped 4 bases, with 22 bases sitting between them. Here the CDR3 reads CAISESRSTVGSSDTQYF. As DNA, the CDR3 is TGTGCCATCAGTGAGAGCCGGTCGACAGTTGGAAGTTCAGATACGCAGTATTTT.

This clonotype was seen ten or more times. The chain recombines TRBV12-3 or TRBV12-4 with TRBJ1-2; D not resolved. CDR3 size: 12 residues. V lost 6 bases, J lost 8 bases, and 13 bases lay in between. CDR3 bases: TGTGCCAGCAGAAAGGGTATGGGGGGCTACACCTTC. Encoded protein: CASRKGMGGYTF.

The chain is built from TRBV10-3 and TRBJ2-1, with a weak D call TRBD1 (5 bases). The germline gives CDR1 ENHRY, CDR2 SYGVKD. This CDR3 is 14 amino acids long. V lost 6 bases and J lost 0, with 9 bases in between. CDR3 DNA: TGTGCCATCAGCACAGACAGCTCCTACAATGAGCAGTTCTTC. Its protein is CAISTDSSYNEQFF.

V is TRBV10-3 and J is TRBJ2-5; D tentatively fits TRBD1 or TRBD2 (6 bases each). The CDR3 is made up of 17 amino acids. Trimming left V 6 bases short and J 4 bases short, with 24 bases between. Germline values: CDR1 ENHRY, CDR2 SYGVKD. Here the CDR3 DNA reads TGTGCCATCAGCTCAGTGAAGGCGGGACAAGGGAGAGAGACCCAGTACTTC. This translates into CAISSVKAGQGRETQYF.

This clonotype appeared many times. The V and J genes are TRBV12-3 or TRBV12-4 and TRBJ1-4, with D maybe TRBD1 (5 bases). The CDR3 spans 15 residues. The V end was cut by 0 bases, the J end by 8 bases, with 13 bases between. Here the CDR3 reads CASSLALRGGEKLFF. CDR3 in DNA: TGTGCCAGCAGTTTAGCGCTTAGGGGCGGAGAAAAACTGTTTTTT.

This chain uses TRBV5-1 with TRBJ1-3; the match to TRBD1 covers 7 bases. Per the germline V gene, CDR1 is SGHRS and CDR2 is YFSETQ. Unmatched junction bases numbered 6, after V lost 5 bases and J lost 4 bases. The CDR3 runs 14 residues. CDR3 sequence reads: CASRDGTDGNTIYF. CDR3 sequence (DNA): TGCGCCAGCAGAGACGGGACAGACGGAAACACCATATATTTT.

About this clonotype itself: A much more abundant neighbour one base away suggests this may be a read error. The J gene is TRBJ1-3, the V gene TRBV10-1, with D uncertain. V was shortened by 4 bases and J by 0 bases, with 10 bases between the two germline ends. Germline V gene lookup returns CDR1 WNHNN and CDR2 SYGVQD (reference sequence). The CDR3 has 15 amino acids. In DNA, the CDR3 is TGCGCCAGCAGTGGAGGGTTGAGCTCTGGAAACACCATATATTTT. Residues: CASSGGLSSGNTIYF.

With respect to this clonotype: The conserved closing phenylalanine or tryptophan is absent in this CDR3, likely reflecting a read error. The limits of the CDR3 on the DNA are not certain, so only TCRdb's listed CDR3 is given. The J gene is TRBJ1-2, the V gene TRBV12-3 or TRBV12-4; TRBD1 is the table's D call, not checked against the DNA. From its first to its last residue, the CDR3 has 9 amino acids. The CDR3 sequence is CASRRGTVG.

This clonotype was observed at least ten times. V and J are TRBV11-2 and TRBJ1-2; TRBD1 matches at 7 bases. The germline gives CDR1 SGHAT, CDR2 FQNNGV. This CDR3 is built from 13 residues. The V segment lost 5 bases and the J segment 3 bases; nucleotides outside the gene matches: 3. DNA of the CDR3: TGTGCCAGCAGCCCTACAGGGGACTATGGCTACACCTTC. Its translation: CASSPTGDYGYTF.

V gene TRBV14 combines with J gene TRBJ2-7; TRBD2 agrees at 9 bases. In germline, CDR1 is SGHDN, CDR2 FVKESK. CDR3 size: 15 residues. Unmatched junction bases numbered 6, after V lost 3 bases and J lost 3 bases. CDR3 nucleotides: TGTGCCAGCAGCCATTTGCGGGAGGGCCTCTACGAGCAGTACTTC. Translated: CASSHLREGLYEQYF.

This clonotype was counted between two and nine times. The chain uses TRBV7-8 and TRBJ1-1, with a weak D call TRBD1 (5 bases). The CDR3 totals 15 residues. Germline CDR1 reads SGHVS; CDR2 reads FQNEAQ. Trimming pared 6 bases from V and 1 base from J, leaving 15 bases between. This chain's CDR3 is CASSLGTSGNTEAFF. For the CDR3, the DNA is TGTGCCAGCAGTCTCGGGACTAGCGGGAACACTGAAGCTTTCTTT.

This clonotype was seen ten or more times. The chain has TRBV15 and TRBJ2-7; 7 bases line up with TRBD1. Looked up from germline, CDR1 is LNHNV and CDR2 is YYDKDF (reference sequence). J lost 6 bases, V lost 0 bases, and 5 bases had no gene match. The CDR3 contains 14 residues. DNA of the CDR3: TGTGCCACCAGCAGAGACAGGGGGTTCCCCGAGCAGTACTTC. It yields the protein CATSRDRGFPEQYF.

Written as DNA, the CDR3 is TGTGCCAGCAGCTTAGGTGGTGGGGCCGGGAGATACCGCGAGCTGTTTTTT. Its translation is CASSLGGGAGRYRELFF. This chain links TRBV7-6 with TRBJ2-2, with D tentatively TRBD2 (6 bases). CDR1 and CDR2 (germline): SGHVS, FNYEAQ. With 1 base removed from V and 11 bases from J, the gap between germline ends came to 23 bases. The CDR3 totals 17 residues.

About this clonotype itself: This is likely a read error, given that the CDR3 carries no conserved phenylalanine or tryptophan at its end. No DNA is shown, since the ends of the CDR3 on it are uncertain; the CDR3 is the one TCRdb lists. The chain combines TRBV29-1 with TRBJ2-7; whether TRBD2, the table's D call, matches the DNA was not checked. Looked up from germline, CDR1 is SQVTM and CDR2 is ANQGSEA. The CDR3 comprises 8 residues, both ends counted. CDR3 region: CSVEGGLA.

This clonotype was observed many times. Here the CDR3 reads CASSFDRGSNQPQHF. In nucleotides, the CDR3 is TGTGCCAGCAGCTTTGACAGGGGGAGCAATCAGCCCCAGCATTTT. The chain has TRBV7-2 and TRBJ1-5; 9 bases agree with TRBD1. The CDR3 runs to 15 residues. Looked up from germline, CDR1 is SGHTA and CDR2 is FQGNSA. V gave up 3 bases and J gave up 1 base; unmatched junction bases: 1. The full variable domain, its missing parts supplied by reference TRBV7-2 and TRBJ1-5, is GAGVSQSPSNKVTEKGKDVELRCDPISGHTALYWYRQSLGQGLEFLIYFQGNSAPDKSGLPSDRFSAERTGGSVSTLTIQRTQQEDSAVYLCASSFDRGSNQPQHFGDGTRLSIL.

V and J are TRBV2 and TRBJ1-6; 10 nucleotides agree with TRBD1. CDR3 length equals 16 residues. V trimming: 7 bases; J trimming: 7 bases; junction bases outside the gene matches: 10. Germline CDR1 SNHLY, CDR2 FYNNEI. The CDR3 sequence: CASTEPRGQGNSPLHF. The CDR3 nucleotides read TGTGCCAGCACCGAGCCCCGGGGACAGGGGAATTCACCCCTCCACTTT. Full variable domain (remainder filled in from reference TRBV2 and TRBJ1-6): EPEVTQTPSHQVTQMGQEVILRCVPISNHLYFYWYRQILGQKVEFLVSFYNNEISEKSEIFDDQFSVERPDGSNFTLKIRSTKLEDSAMYFCASTEPRGQGNSPLHFGNGTRLTVT.